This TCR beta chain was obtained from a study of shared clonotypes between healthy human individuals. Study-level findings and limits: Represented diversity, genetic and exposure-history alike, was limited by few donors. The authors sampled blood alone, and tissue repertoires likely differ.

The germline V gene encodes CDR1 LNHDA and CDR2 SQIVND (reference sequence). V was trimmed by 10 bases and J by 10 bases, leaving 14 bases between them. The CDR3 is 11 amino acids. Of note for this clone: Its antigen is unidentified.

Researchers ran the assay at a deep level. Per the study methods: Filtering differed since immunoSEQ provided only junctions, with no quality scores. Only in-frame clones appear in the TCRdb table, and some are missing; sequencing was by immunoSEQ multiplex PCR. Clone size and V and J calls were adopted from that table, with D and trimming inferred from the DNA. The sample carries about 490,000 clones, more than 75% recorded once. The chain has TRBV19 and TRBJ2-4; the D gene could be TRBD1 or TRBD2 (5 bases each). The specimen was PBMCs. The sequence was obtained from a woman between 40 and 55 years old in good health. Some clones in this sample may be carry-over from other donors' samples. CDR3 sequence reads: CATPGPAIQYF. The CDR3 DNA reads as TGTGCCACTCCGGGGCCCGCGATTCAGTACTTC.